This T cell receptor (beta chain) originates from a study of blood T cell repertoires in COVID-19. The CDR3 has 15 amino acids. Germline loops: CDR1 MNHEY, CDR2 SVGAGI. V lost 8 bases, J lost 1 base, and 4 bases stayed unmatched. Generated by immunoSEQ multiplex PCR, the TCRdb table keeps only in-frame clones and is missing some. Of over 85,000 clones in the sample, 85% to 90% were seen once. Sequenced input: peripheral blood. The J gene is TRBJ2-2, the V gene TRBV6-5; 10 nucleotides match TRBD2. The receptor's source is a man aged 35-49 years with acute or convalescent COVID-19. CDR3 in amino acids: CASASGRVNTGELFF. As DNA, the CDR3 is TGTGCCAGCGCCAGCGGGAGGGTGAACACCGGGGAGCTGTTTTTT.